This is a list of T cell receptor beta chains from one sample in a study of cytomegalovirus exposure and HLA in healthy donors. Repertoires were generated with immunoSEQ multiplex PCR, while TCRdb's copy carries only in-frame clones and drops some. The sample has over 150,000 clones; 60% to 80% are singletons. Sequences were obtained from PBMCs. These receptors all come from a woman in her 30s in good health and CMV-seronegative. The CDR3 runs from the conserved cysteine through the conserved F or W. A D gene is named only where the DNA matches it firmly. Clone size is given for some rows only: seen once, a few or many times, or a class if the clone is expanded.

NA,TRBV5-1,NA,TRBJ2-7,CASALSGPTPYEQYF,TGCGCCAGCGCCCTGTCGGGTCCGACCCCCTACGAGCAGTACTTC
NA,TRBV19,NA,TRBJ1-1,CASSLQGWANTEAFF,TGTGCCAGTAGCCTACAGGGCTGGGCGAACACTGAAGCTTTCTTT
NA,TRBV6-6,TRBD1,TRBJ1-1,CASVVERDSEAFF,TGTGCCAGCGTTGTTGAACGGGACAGTGAAGCTTTCTTT
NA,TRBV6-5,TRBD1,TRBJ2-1,CASSLGGNRNEQFF,TGTGCCAGCAGTTTAGGGGGCAACCGCAATGAGCAGTTCTTC
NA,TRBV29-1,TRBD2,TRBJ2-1,CSVEDGGRGGYNEQFF,TGCAGCGTTGAAGATGGAGGTCGGGGGGGATACAATGAGCAGTTCTTC
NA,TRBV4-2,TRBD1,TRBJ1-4,CASSQDTGTGGEKLFF,TGTGCCAGCAGCCAAGATACCGGGACAGGGGGCGAAAAACTGTTTTTT
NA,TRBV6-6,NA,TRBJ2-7,CASSRQNSYEQYF,TGTGCCAGCAGCCGACAGAATTCTTACGAGCAGTACTTC
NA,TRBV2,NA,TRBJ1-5,CASSQAGGNQPQHF,TGTGCCAGCAGTCAAGCCGGGGGCAATCAGCCCCAGCATTTT
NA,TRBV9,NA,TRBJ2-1,CASSVVGATYNEQFF,TGTGCCAGCAGCGTAGTAGGGGCAACCTACAATGAGCAGTTCTTC
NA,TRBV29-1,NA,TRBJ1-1,CSVQGWTEAFF,TGCAGCGTACAGGGATGGACTGAAGCTTTCTTT
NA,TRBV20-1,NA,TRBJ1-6,CSASQGSPLHF,TGCAGTGCCTCCCAGGGTTCACCCCTCCACTTT
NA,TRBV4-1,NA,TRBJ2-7,CASSQATTAYEQYF,TGCGCCAGCAGCCAGGCGACTACCGCCTACGAGCAGTACTTC
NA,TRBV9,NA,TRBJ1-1,CASSVSGVNTEAFF,TGTGCCAGCAGCGTTAGCGGGGTGAACACTGAAGCTTTCTTT
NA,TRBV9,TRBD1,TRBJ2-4,CASSGPSGTAQYF,TGTGCCAGCAGCGGGCCCTCCGGGACAGCGCAGTACTTC
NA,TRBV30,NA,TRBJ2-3,CAWSLTEGAAQYF,TGTGCCTGGAGCCTAACGGAGGGGGCTGCGCAGTATTTT
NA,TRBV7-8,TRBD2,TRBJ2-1,CASSAPSGGLPEQFF,TGTGCCAGCAGCGCCCCTAGCGGGGGGTTGCCTGAGCAGTTCTTC
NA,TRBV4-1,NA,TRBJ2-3,CASSQDDWPASTDTQYF,TGCGCCAGCAGCCAAGATGACTGGCCCGCTAGCACAGATACGCAGTATTTT
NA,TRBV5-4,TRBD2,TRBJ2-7,CASSPGGGGGPPHEQYF,TGTGCCAGCAGCCCCGGGGGCGGGGGGGGACCCCCCCACGAGCAGTACTTC
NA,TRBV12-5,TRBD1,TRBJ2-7,CASGLSEGTGEQYF,TGTGCTAGTGGTTTGAGTGAAGGGACAGGGGAGCAGTACTTC
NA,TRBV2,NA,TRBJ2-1,CASITPLSYEQFF,TGTGCCAGCATTACTCCATTATCTTATGAGCAGTTCTTC
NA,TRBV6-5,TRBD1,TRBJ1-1,CASRIQGFTNTEAFF,TGTGCCAGCAGGATACAGGGGTTTACGAACACTGAAGCTTTCTTT
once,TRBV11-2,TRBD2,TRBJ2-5,CASSGGLAKETQYF,TGTGCCAGCAGCGGGGGACTAGCGAAAGAGACCCAGTACTTC
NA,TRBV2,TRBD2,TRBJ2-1,CARGTRVSEQFF,TGTGCCAGGGGGACTAGAGTGAGTGAGCAGTTCTTC
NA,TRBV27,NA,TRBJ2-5,CASSQPENRETQYF,TGTGCCAGCAGTCAACCAGAGAACAGGGAGACCCAGTACTTC
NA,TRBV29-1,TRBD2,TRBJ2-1,CSPQSGRSHNEQFF,TGCAGCCCTCAAAGCGGGAGGTCCCATAATGAGCAGTTCTTC
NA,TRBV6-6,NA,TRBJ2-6,CASRGAPSGANVLTF,TGTGCCAGCAGAGGAGCGCCCTCTGGGGCCAACGTCCTGACTTTC
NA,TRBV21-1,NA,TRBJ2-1,CASSKVCGRGCNEQFF,TGTGCCAGCAGCAAAGTTTGCGGGAGGGGCTGCAATGAGCAGTTCTTC